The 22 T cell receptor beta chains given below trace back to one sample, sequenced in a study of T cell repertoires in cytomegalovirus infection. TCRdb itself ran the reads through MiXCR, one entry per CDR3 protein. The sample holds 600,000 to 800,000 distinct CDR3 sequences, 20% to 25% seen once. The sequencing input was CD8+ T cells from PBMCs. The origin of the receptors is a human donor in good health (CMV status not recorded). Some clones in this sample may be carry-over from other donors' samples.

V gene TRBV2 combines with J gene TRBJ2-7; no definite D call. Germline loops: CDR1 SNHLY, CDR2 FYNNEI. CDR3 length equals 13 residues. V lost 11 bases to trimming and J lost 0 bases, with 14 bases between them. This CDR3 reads CAVIGMSSYEQYF. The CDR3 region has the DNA TGTGCCGTCATCGGCATGAGCTCCTACGAGCAGTACTTC. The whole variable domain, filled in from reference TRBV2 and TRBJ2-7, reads EPEVTQTPSHQVTQMGQEVILRCVPISNHLYFYWYRQILGQKVEFLVSFYNNEISEKSEIFDDQFSVERPDGSNFTLKIRSTKLEDSAMYFCAVIGMSSYEQYFGPGTRLTVT.

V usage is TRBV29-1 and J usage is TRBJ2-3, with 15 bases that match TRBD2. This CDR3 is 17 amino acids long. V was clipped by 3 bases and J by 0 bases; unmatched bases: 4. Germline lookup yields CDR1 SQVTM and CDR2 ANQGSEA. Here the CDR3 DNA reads TGCAGCGTTGATGGACTAGCGGGGGGGCCGAGCACAGATACGCAGTATTTT. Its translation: CSVDGLAGGPSTDTQYF.

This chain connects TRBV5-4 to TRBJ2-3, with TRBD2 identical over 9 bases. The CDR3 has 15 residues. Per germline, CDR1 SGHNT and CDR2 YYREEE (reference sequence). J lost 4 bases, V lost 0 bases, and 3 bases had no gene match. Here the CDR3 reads CASSLGLAGSDTQYF. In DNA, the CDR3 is TGTGCCAGCAGCTTGGGGCTAGCGGGGTCAGATACGCAGTATTTT.

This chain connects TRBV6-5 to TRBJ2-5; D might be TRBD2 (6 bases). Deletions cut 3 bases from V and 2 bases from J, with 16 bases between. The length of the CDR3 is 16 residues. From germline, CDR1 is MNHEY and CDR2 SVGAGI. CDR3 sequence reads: CASSYWGDSTQETQYF. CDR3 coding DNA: TGTGCCAGCAGTTATTGGGGGGACTCGACTCAAGAGACCCAGTACTTC.

The CDR3 spells CASSFGPRTNEKLFF. CDR3 DNA sequence: TGTGCCAGCAGCTTCGGCCCCCGAACTAATGAAAAACTGTTTTTT. The rearrangement uses TRBV7-9 and TRBJ1-4; the D is unclear. V gave up 3 bases and J gave up 1 base, with 9 bases separating them. CDR1 SEHNR and CDR2 FQNEAQ come from the germline V gene (reference sequence). The CDR3 runs 15 residues.

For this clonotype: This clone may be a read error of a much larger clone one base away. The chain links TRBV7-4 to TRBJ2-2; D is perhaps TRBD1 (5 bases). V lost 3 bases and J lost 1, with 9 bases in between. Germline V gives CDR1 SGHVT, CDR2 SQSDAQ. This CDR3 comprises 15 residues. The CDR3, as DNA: TGTGCCAGCAGCTTGCGGACAATGAACACCGGGGAGCTGTTTTTT. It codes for CASSLRTMNTGELFF. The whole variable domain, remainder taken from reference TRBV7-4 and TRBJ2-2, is GAGVSQSPRYKVAKRGRDVALRCDSISGHVTLYWYRQTLGQGSEVLTYSQSDAQRDKSGRPSGRFSAERPERSVSTLKIQRTEQGDSAVYLCASSLRTMNTGELFFGEGSRLTVL.

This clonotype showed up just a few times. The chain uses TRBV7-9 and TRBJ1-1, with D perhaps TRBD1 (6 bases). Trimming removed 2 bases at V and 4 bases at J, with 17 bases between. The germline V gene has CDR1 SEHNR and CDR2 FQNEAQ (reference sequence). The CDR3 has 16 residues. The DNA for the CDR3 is TGTGCCAGCAGCTTAATCGTTGGGGGCGGGGGCACTGAAGCTTTCTTT. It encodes CASSLIVGGGGTEAFF.

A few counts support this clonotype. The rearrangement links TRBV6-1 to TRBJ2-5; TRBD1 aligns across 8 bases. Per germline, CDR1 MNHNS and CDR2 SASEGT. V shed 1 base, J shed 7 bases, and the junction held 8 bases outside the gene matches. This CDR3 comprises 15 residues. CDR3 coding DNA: TGTGCCAGCAGTGAAGGACCCGGGACAGGAAGGACCCAGTACTTC. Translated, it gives CASSEGPGTGRTQYF.

CDR3 bases: TGTGCCAGCACCGAGCCGGACAGGAATGAGCAGTTCTTC. It yields the protein CASTEPDRNEQFF. The chain uses TRBV9 and TRBJ2-1; 7 bases agree with TRBD1. Germline V gives CDR1 SGDLS, CDR2 YYNGEE. The CDR3 is 13 residues long. The junction had 7 bases not matched to a gene; V was cut back by 6 bases and J by 7 bases.

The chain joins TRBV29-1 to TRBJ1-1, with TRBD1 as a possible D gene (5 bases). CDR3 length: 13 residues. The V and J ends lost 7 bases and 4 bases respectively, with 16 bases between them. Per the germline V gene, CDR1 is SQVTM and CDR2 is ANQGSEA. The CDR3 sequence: CSAWDLVFTEAFF. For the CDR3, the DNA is TGCAGCGCCTGGGACTTGGTGTTCACTGAAGCTTTCTTT.

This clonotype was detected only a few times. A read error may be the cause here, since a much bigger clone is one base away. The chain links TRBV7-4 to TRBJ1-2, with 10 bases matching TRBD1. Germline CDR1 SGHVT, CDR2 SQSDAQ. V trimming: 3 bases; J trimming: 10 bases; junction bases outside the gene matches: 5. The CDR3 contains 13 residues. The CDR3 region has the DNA TGTGCCAGCAGCTTGGGGACAGGGGACGACTACACCTTC. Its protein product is CASSLGTGDDYTF.

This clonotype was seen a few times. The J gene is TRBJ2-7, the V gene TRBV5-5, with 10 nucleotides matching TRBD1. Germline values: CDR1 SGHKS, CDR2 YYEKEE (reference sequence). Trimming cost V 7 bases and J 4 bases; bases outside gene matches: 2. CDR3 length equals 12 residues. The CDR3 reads CASGQGGYEQYF. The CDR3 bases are TGTGCCAGCGGACAGGGGGGATACGAGCAGTACTTC.

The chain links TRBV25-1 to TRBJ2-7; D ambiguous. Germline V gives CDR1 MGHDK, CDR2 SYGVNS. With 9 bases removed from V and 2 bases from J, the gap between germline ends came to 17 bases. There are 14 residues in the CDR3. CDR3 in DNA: TGTGCCAGTTCAGGAATTTTTATGACCTACGAGCAGTACGTC. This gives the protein CASSGIFMTYEQYV.

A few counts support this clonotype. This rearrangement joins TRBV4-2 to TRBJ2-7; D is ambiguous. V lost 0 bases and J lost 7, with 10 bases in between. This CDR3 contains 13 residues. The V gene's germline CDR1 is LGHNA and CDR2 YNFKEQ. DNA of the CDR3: TGTGCCAGCAGCCAAGATAACCGCCAAGAGCAGTACGTC. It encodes CASSQDNRQEQYV.

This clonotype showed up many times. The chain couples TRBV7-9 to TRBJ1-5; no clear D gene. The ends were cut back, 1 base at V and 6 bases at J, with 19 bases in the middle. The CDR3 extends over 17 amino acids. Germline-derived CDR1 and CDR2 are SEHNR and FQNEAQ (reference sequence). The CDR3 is CASSLGGTLDGGQPQHF. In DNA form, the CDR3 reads TGTGCCAGCAGCTTAGGCGGAACCTTGGACGGAGGTCAGCCCCAGCATTTT.

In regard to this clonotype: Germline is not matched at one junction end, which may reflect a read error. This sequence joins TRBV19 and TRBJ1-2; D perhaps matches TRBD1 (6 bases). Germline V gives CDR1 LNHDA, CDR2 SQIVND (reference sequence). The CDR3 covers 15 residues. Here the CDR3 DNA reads TGTACCAGTAGTATCGGACAGCTCCTTCACTATGGCTACACCTTC. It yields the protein CTSSIGQLLHYGYTF.

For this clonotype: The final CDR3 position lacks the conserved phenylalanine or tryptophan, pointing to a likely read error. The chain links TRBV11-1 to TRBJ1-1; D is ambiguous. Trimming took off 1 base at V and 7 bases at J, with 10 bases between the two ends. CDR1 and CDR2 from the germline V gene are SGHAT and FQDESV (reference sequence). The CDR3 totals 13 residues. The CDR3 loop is CASSLGTVVEAFS. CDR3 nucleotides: TGTGCCAGCAGCTTAGGTACCGTCGTTGAAGCTTTCTCT.

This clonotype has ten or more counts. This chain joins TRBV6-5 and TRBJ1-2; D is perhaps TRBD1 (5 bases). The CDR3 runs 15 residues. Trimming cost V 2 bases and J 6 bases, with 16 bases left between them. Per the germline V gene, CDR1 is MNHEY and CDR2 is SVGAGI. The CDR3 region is CASSYGWADSHGYTF. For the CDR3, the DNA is TGTGCCAGCAGTTACGGATGGGCAGACAGTCATGGCTACACCTTC.

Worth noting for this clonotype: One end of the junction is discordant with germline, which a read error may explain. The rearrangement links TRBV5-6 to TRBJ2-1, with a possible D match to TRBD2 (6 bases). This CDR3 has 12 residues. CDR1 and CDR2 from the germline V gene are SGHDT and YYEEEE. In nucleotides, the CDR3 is TGTGCCAGCAGCTCTGGATTAGCGGTGGAGCTCTTC. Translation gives CASSSGLAVELF.

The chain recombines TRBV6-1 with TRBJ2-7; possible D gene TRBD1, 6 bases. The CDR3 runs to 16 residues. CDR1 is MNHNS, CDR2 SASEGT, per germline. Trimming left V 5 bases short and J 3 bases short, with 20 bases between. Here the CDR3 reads CASSWGDGQNFYEQYV. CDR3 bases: TGTGCCAGCAGTTGGGGAGACGGACAGAACTTCTACGAGCAGTACGTC.

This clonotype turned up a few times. The chain's CDR3 is CASSQGRQSNTEAFF. The CDR3 coding sequence is TGTGCCAGCAGCCAGGGCCGACAGTCGAACACTGAAGCTTTCTTT. V is TRBV7-9 and J is TRBJ1-1; TRBD1 is a possible D gene (5 bases). Germline CDR1 SEHNR, CDR2 FQNEAQ (reference sequence). There are 15 residues in the CDR3. Trimming took off 5 bases at V and 1 base at J, with 14 bases between the two ends.

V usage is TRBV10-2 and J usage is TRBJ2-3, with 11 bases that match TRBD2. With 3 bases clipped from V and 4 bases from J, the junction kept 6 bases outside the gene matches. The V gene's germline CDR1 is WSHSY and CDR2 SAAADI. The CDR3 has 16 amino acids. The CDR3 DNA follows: TGCGCCAGCAGTGACCCCCTAGCGGGGGGCCCAGATACGCAGTATTTT. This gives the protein CASSDPLAGGPDTQYF.